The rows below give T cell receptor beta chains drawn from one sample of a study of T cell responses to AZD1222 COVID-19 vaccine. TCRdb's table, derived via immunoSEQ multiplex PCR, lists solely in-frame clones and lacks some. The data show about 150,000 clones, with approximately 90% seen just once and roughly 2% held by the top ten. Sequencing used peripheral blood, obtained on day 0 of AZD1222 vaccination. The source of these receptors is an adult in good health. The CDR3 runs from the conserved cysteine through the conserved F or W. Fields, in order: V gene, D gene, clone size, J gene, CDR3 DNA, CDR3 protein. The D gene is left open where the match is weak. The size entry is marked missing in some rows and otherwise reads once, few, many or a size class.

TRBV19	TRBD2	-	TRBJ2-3	TGTGCCAGTGGACTAGCGGGGCTAGATACGCAGTATTTT	CASGLAGLDTQYF
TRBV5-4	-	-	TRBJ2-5	TGTGCCAGCAGCCCTCAGGGCCTCTACCAAGAGACCCAGTACTTC	CASSPQGLYQETQYF
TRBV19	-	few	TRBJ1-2	TGTGCCAGTAGCGGACAGTCTTATGGCTACACCTTC	CASSGQSYGYTF
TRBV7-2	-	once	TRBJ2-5	TGTGCCAGCAGCTTAGGAGGGGCGATAAAGACCCAGTACTTC	CASSLGGAIKTQYF
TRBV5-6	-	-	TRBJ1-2	TGTGCCAGCAGCCCCTTCAGGCCATCTAACTATGGCTACACCTTC	CASSPFRPSNYGYTF
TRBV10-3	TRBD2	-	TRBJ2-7	TGTGCCATCAGTGTGTTAGCGGGCTACGAGCAGTACTTC	CAISVLAGYEQYF
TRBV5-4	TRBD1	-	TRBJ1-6	TGTGCCAGCAGCTTTGGGGACAGGGATCTTTCACCCCTCCACTTT	CASSFGDRDLSPLHF
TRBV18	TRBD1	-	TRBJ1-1	TGTGCCAGCTCACCACGGAGACAGGGGGCGGGGAACACTGAAGCTTTCTTT	CASSPRRQGAGNTEAFF
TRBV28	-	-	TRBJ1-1	TGTGCCAGCGGTTTGGTGGGGGGAGGCACTGAAGCTTTCTTT	CASGLVGGGTEAFF
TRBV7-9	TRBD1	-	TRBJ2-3	TGTGCCAGCAGTCCTGACAGGGGGCCCCAAGATACGCAGTATTTT	CASSPDRGPQDTQYF
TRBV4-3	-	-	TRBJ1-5	TGCGCCAGCAGCCAAGTTCTTGATAGCAATCAGCCCCAGCATTTT	CASSQVLDSNQPQHF
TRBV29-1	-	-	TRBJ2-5	TGCAGCGTTGAATTAGGGCGGAACCAAGAGACCCAGTACTTC	CSVELGRNQETQYF
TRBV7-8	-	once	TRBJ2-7	TGTGCCAGCAGCTTAGCAGGACAGATTTCCTACGAGCAGTACTTC	CASSLAGQISYEQYF
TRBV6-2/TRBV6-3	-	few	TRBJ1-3	TGTGCCAGCAGTTTGAGGACCGGGCAAGGAAACACCATATATTTT	CASSLRTGQGNTIYF
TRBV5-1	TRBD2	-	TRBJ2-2	TGCGCCAGCAGCGGGAGGGACCGCACCGGGGAGCTGTTTTTT	CASSGRDRTGELFF
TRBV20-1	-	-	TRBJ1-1	TGCAGTGCTTTCAGGAACACTGAAGCTTTCTTT	CSAFRNTEAFF
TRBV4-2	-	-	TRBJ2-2	TGTGCCAGCAGCTCTCGAGCTAGGTCGAGCACCGGGGAGCTGTTTTTT	CASSSRARSSTGELFF
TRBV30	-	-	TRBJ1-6	TGTGCCTGGACCCCTTTGATCTCCTATAATTCACCCCTCCACTTT	CAWTPLISYNSPLHF
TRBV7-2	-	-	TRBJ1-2	TGTGCCAGCAGCCCCAGGCCGGTGGGTGGAGGCTACACCTTC	CASSPRPVGGGYTF
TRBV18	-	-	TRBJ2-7	TGTGCCAGCTCACCTCCAGGATTCTACGAGCAGTACTTC	CASSPPGFYEQYF
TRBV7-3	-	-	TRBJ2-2	TGTGCCAGCAGGGGGACGGCCGGGAACACCGGGGAGCTGTTTTTT	CASRGTAGNTGELFF
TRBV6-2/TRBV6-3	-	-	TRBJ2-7	TGTGCCAGCAGTTACTTCAGGATATCCTACGAGCAGTACTTC	CASSYFRISYEQYF
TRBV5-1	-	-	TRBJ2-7	TGCGCCAGCAGCTTGGGTAGCGGAACCTACGAGCAGTACTTC	CASSLGSGTYEQYF
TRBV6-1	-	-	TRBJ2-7	TGTGCCAGCAGTGAAGGTGGAGGGTCCGGAAGCTACGAGCAGTACTTC	CASSEGGGSGSYEQYF
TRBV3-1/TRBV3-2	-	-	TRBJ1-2	TGTGCCAGCAGCCAAGATCAGGGAACCTATGGCTACACCTTC	CASSQDQGTYGYTF
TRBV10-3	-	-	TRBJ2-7	TGTGCCATCACCCAGGACGGAAGTAGCTCCTACGAGCAGTACTTC	CAITQDGSSSYEQYF
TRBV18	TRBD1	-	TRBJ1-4	TGTGCCAGCTCACCTGGCCGGACAGGCTCTAATGAAAAACTGTTTTTT	CASSPGRTGSNEKLFF
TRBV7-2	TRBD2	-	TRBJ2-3	TGTGCCAGCAGCTTCTCCCCAGCGGGGGGGCCGTTAGATACGCAGTATTTT	CASSFSPAGGPLDTQYF
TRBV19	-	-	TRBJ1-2	TGTGCCAGTAGTATCCTTAACAGCGGACGCTATGGCTACACCTTC	CASSILNSGRYGYTF
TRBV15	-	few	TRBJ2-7	TGTGCCACCAGCAGCGGGTTCTCCTACGAGCAGTACTTC	CATSSGFSYEQYF
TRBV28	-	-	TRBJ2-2	TGTGCCAGCAGTTTAGGTACCGGGGAGCTGTTTTTT	CASSLGTGELFF
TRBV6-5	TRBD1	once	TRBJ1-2	TGTGCCAGCAGACCCCCGGGACAGGGGGCTTCGGGCTACACCTTC	CASRPPGQGASGYTF
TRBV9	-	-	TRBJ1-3	TGTGCCAGCAGCGTAGCTTCGACCAGCTCTGGAAACACCATATATTTT	CASSVASTSSGNTIYF
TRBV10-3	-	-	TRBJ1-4	TGTGCCAGCACAGGGCGGCCTAATGAAAAACTGTTTTTT	CASTGRPNEKLFF
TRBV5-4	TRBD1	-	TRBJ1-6	TGTGCCAGCAGCCTAGGACAGGGGGCTACTAATTCACCCCTCCACTTT	CASSLGQGATNSPLHF
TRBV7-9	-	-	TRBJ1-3	TGTGCCAGCAGCTTGGGGACAATGGACACCATATATTTT	CASSLGTMDTIYF
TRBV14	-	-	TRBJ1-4	TGTGCCAGCAGCCAAGTTCGGGGTTCTAATGAAAAACTGTTTTTT	CASSQVRGSNEKLFF
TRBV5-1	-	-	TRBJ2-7	TGCGCCAGCAGCTTGTGGGACGGAAGCTCCTACGAGCAGTACTTC	CASSLWDGSSYEQYF
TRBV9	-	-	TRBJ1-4	TGTGCCAGCAGCGTAACGGGACGGAATGCAACTAATGAAAAACTGTTTTTT	CASSVTGRNATNEKLFF
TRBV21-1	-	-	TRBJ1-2	TGTGCCAGCAGCAAACGCTGGTGTTTGCCTAACTATGGCTACACCTTC	CASSKRWCLPNYGYTF
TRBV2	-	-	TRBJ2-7	TGTGCCAGCAGTGACACGGGACAACTCTCCTACGAGCAGTACTTC	CASSDTGQLSYEQYF
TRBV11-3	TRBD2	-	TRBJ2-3	TGTGCCAGCAGCTTGCGGGGGGGAGGAGATACGCAGTATTTT	CASSLRGGGDTQYF
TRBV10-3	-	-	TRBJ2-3	TGTGCCATCAGTGGCCCCCGGGGGTCCCTCACAGATACGCAGTATTTT	CAISGPRGSLTDTQYF
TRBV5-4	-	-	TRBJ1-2	TGTGCCAGCAGCCGCCGGGACTGGAACTATGGCTACACCTTC	CASSRRDWNYGYTF
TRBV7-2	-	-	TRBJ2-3	TGTGCCAGCAGCTTGGAGAGACTAGACGCGCAGTATTTT	CASSLERLDAQYF
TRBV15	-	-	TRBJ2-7	TGTGCCACCAGCAGAGGTGGCGGGGGACAGCAGACCTACGAGCAGTACTTC	CATSRGGGGQQTYEQYF
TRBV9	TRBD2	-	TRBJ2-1	TGTGCGACCGGAGCGGGGGGCCTCAATGAGCAGTTCTTC	CATGAGGLNEQFF
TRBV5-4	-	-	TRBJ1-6	TGTGCCAGCAGCTTCGGTAACGGGGATTCACCCCTCCACTTT	CASSFGNGDSPLHF
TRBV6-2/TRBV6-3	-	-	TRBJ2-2	TGTGCCAGCAGTTCCAAGTTCCTTGGTTCCGGGGAGCTGTTTTTT	CASSSKFLGSGELFF
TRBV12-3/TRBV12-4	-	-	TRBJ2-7	TGTGCCAGCAGTTTATCTATACGGCAGTACTTC	CASSLSIRQYF
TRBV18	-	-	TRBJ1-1	TGTGCCAGCTCACCGAGGACAGCCAACACTGAAGCTTTCTTT	CASSPRTANTEAFF
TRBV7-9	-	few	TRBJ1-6	TGTGCCAGCAGCTCGGGGGCAGGGAATTTAGCACCCCTCCACTTT	CASSSGAGNLAPLHF